This T cell receptor (beta chain) was recorded in a study of T cell repertoires in aging, cancer and after chemotherapy. General study results and limits: Untreated cancer patients had significantly lower blood TCR diversity than age-matched healthy donors. Rebound thymic output was suggested by rising median generation probability during chemotherapy in each cancer cohort. The repertoire data cannot show anything about immunological memory following chemotherapy.

TCR beta rearrangements were amplified from peripheral blood genomic DNA. With regard to this clonotype: Its antigen is still unknown.

Rearranged V-D-J TRB sequences were amplified with a mixed TRB-A/B primer pool. TCRdb reprocessed the multiplex PCR reads with MiXCR, giving one entry per CDR3 protein. The table lists fewer than 6,500 distinct CDR3 sequences, around 30% of them singletons, with 30% to 35% in the top ten. V was clipped by 2 bases and J by 0 bases; unmatched bases: 8. The germline V gene has CDR1 DFQATT and CDR2 SNEGSKA (reference sequence). The CDR3 consists of 19 residues. Sequenced input: blood. The V call is TRBV20-1, the J call TRBJ2-2, with TRBD2 matching over 14 bases. The sequence was collected from a human donor with a solid tumor. The CDR3 DNA reads as TGCAGTGCTAGAAGACTAGCGGGAGGGCAAAGAGCGAACACCGGGGAGCTGTTTTTT. Translated, it gives CSARRLAGGQRANTGELFF.